This is a list of T cell receptor beta chains from one sample in a study of T cells after yellow fever vaccination. TCRdb reprocessed the 5' RACE reads via MiXCR and lists one record per CDR3 protein. The sample holds roughly 340,000 distinct CDR3 sequences, 8.5% to 10% seen once. Sequencing used PBMCs, obtained on the day of the first yellow fever vaccination. The origin of the receptors is a man aged 18 to 29 who received the YFV17D yellow fever vaccine. Each CDR3 is given with its conserved first and last residue. The order of the fields is clone size, D gene, J gene, V gene, CDR3 length, CDR3 DNA, CDR3 protein. A D gene is named only where the DNA matches it firmly. Some rows have no size entry. The others give once, few or many, or a class for an expanded clone.

>few|NA|TRBJ1-2|TRBV5-1|15
TGCGCCAGCAGCTGGGACGCGGGCTCTACCTATGGCTACACCTTC
CASSWDAGSTYGYTF
>NA|NA|TRBJ1-1|TRBV5-1|15
TGCGCCAGCAGCTTTCAGGGGAACTGGGCGGCTGAAGCTTTCTTT
CASSFQGNWAAEAFF
>NA|TRBD2|TRBJ2-3|TRBV12-3/TRBV12-4|15
TGTGCCAGCAGCCTAGCGGGGGACTTCACAGATACGCAGTATTTT
CASSLAGDFTDTQYF
>NA|NA|TRBJ1-5|TRBV4-2|15
TGTGCCAGCAGCCAAGATTTGAGCAGCAATCAGCCCCAGCATTTT
CASSQDLSSNQPQHF
>NA|NA|TRBJ2-5|TRBV11-2|16
TGTGCCAGCAGCTCTTCCGAGGAGCAAGGGGAGGAGACCCAGTACTTC
CASSSSEEQGEETQYF
>NA|TRBD2|TRBJ2-1|TRBV20-1|11
TGCAGTGCTCCCCGCGGGAGGGAGCAGTTCTTC
CSAPRGREQFF
>NA|TRBD1|TRBJ2-7|TRBV10-3|14
TGTGCCATCAGTACGACAGGGAGCATCTACGAGCAGTACTTC
CAISTTGSIYEQYF
>many|NA|TRBJ2-5|TRBV5-1|15
TGCGCCAGCAGCGAACCCGGTCAAGGGAAGGTTGGCCAGTACTTC
CASSEPGQGKVGQYF
>few|NA|TRBJ1-2|TRBV21-1|15
TGTGCCAGCAGATACCCGGGGGGGCTTTCCTATGGCTACACCTTC
CASRYPGGLSYGYTF
>NA|NA|TRBJ1-6|TRBV12-3/TRBV12-4|15
TGTGCCAGCAGGCGAGCGGTGGGGGATAATTCACCCCTCCACTTT
CASRRAVGDNSPLHF
>NA|TRBD1|TRBJ2-7|TRBV6-5|12
TGTGCCAGCAGTTCTACAGGGGCCGAGCAGTACTTC
CASSSTGAEQYF
>few|TRBD2|TRBJ2-1|TRBV7-2|17
TGTGCCAGCAGCCCCCGGACTAGCGGGCCCTCCTACAATGAGCAGTTCTTC
CASSPRTSGPSYNEQFF
>many|NA|TRBJ1-1|TRBV5-1|11
TGCGCCAGCAGCACGGGGACTGAAGCTTTCTTT
CASSTGTEAFF
>many|TRBD1|TRBJ1-1|TRBV5-1|18
TGCGCCAGCAGCCCCACCCCATGGCAGGGGGCTAAGAACACTGAAGCTTTCTTT
CASSPTPWQGAKNTEAFF
>NA|NA|TRBJ1-5|TRBV4-3|14
TGCGCCAGCAGCCGAATAGGGGGGAATCAGCCCCAGCATTTT
CASSRIGGNQPQHF
>NA|NA|TRBJ2-3|TRBV5-1|14
TGCGCCAGCAGCTTAACAGAAAGCACAGATACGCAGTATTTT
CASSLTESTDTQYF
>NA|TRBD1|TRBJ2-1|TRBV12-3/TRBV12-4|15
TGTGCCAGCAGTTACCGGACAGGGGGCTTCCATGAGCAGTTCTTC
CASSYRTGGFHEQFF
>NA|NA|TRBJ1-1|TRBV7-2|14
TGTGCCAGCAGCCAACTGACAGGCCTCACTGAAGCTTTCTTT
CASSQLTGLTEAFF
>NA|NA|TRBJ2-1|TRBV4-1|15
TGCGCCAGCAGCCAAGACGCGCTGGGAGGCTACGAGCAGTTCTTC
CASSQDALGGYEQFF
>NA|NA|TRBJ1-6|TRBV5-1|14
TGCGCCAGCGGCCAGTTGGGGCGCGGGTCACCCCTCCACTTT
CASGQLGRGSPLHF
>many|TRBD1|TRBJ2-2|TRBV11-2|13
TGTGCCACCTGGACAGGGAACATCGGGGAGCTGTTTTTT
CATWTGNIGELFF
>NA|TRBD1|TRBJ2-3|TRBV20-1|14
TGCAGTGCCAGTACAGGGGGAAACACAGATACGCAGTATTTT
CSASTGGNTDTQYF
>few|NA|TRBJ1-5|TRBV18|14
TGTGCCAGCTCACCCTTACAGGGAAATCAGCCCCAGCATTTT
CASSPLQGNQPQHF
>few|TRBD1|TRBJ1-5|TRBV27|17
TGTGCCAGCAGTTTATTTGCCGGGACAGGGCGATATCAGCCCCAGCATTTT
CASSLFAGTGRYQPQHF
>few|NA|TRBJ1-6|TRBV4-2|15
TGTGCCAGCAGCCAGGACCAGGGGAACAATTCACCCCTCCACTTT
CASSQDQGNNSPLHF
>many|NA|TRBJ2-7|TRBV30|12
TGTGCCTGGAGTGTCAGCTCCTACGAGCAGTACTTC
CAWSVSSYEQYF
>few|NA|TRBJ1-5|TRBV7-9|14
TGTGCCAGCAGTTTTCCGGTCGATGATCAGCCCCAGCATTTT
CASSFPVDDQPQHF
>few|NA|TRBJ2-3|TRBV3-1|17
TGTGCCAGCAGCCAAGAATACCGCAGCTACTTCACAGATACGCAGTATTTT
CASSQEYRSYFTDTQYF
>many|NA|TRBJ1-6|TRBV7-2|14
TGTGCCAGCAGCCGCTTGGCGGGGGGTTCACCCCTCCACTTT
CASSRLAGGSPLHF
>few|NA|TRBJ2-1|TRBV28|13
TGTGCCAGCGCCCCCCCGGGCAGGGCTAAGCAGTTCTTC
CASAPPGRAKQFF
>many|NA|TRBJ2-2|TRBV12-3/TRBV12-4|13
TGTGCCAGCAGTAGGGGGTACACCGGGGAGCTGTTTTTT
CASSRGYTGELFF
>many|NA|TRBJ2-3|TRBV6-1|14
TGTGCCAGCTCACAAGCGGGCCAACTCCTCGCGCAGTATTTT
CASSQAGQLLAQYF
>many|TRBD2|TRBJ2-4|TRBV5-6|15
TGTGCCAGCAGCCTAGCGGGATTAGCCAAAAACATTCAGTACTTC
CASSLAGLAKNIQYF
>NA|NA|TRBJ1-5|TRBV6-5|14
TGTGCCAGCAGTTACTTGTCAGTCAATCAGCCCCAGCATTTT
CASSYLSVNQPQHF
>few|TRBD2|TRBJ2-3|TRBV12-3/TRBV12-4|18
TGTGCCAGCAGTCCCACAATCCTAGCGGGGGGGAGAGAAGATACGCAGTATTTT
CASSPTILAGGREDTQYF
>NA|TRBD2|TRBJ2-7|TRBV6-5|15
TGTGCCAGCAGATACACTAGCGGGTTCTCCTACGAGCAGTACTTC
CASRYTSGFSYEQYF
>NA|NA|TRBJ2-1|TRBV7-2|13
TGTGCCAGCAGCTTAGGGACTAATGGGGAGCAGTTCTTC
CASSLGTNGEQFF
>NA|NA|TRBJ2-2|TRBV25-1|16
TGTGCCAGCAGTCAACGGGGCAGCGCGAACACCGGGGAGCTGTTTTTT
CASSQRGSANTGELFF
>NA|NA|TRBJ2-2|TRBV12-3/TRBV12-4|15
TGTGCCAGCAGTTGGCCCCTTCCTAGGACCGGGGAGCTGTTTTTT
CASSWPLPRTGELFF
>many|NA|TRBJ2-7|TRBV20-1|15
TGCAGTGCTAGAGATTGGAGGGGGCCACACTACGAGCAGTACTTC
CSARDWRGPHYEQYF